This T cell receptor beta chain was identified in a study of spatial heterogeneity in lung cancer. Overall study: The average appearance count of each unique TCR and UMI combination in raw reads was more than 9.5. General study findings and limits: Tumoral mutation counts were tracked by counts of expanded intratumoral alpha and beta TCRs. The study estimated around 7.1% alpha and approximately 14% beta chain coverage of tumor T cells.

This clonotype is labeled as medium-sized. Its antigen is still unknown. TCRdb redid the calling of the 5' RACE reads with MiXCR, one entry per CDR3 protein. The table has about 2,900 distinct CDR3 sequences, roughly an eighth seen once. From germline, CDR1 is ENHRY and CDR2 SYGVKD. CDR3 size: 14 residues. J gave up 5 bases and V 7 bases, and 7 bases lay outside the gene matches. As for time point: sample taken at primary tumor resection. No cell sorting; template was whole RNA from tumor, lung tissue or PBMC. The chain has TRBV10-3 and TRBJ2-1; 8 bases line up with TRBD2. The clonotype was recovered from a male donor with early-stage non-small cell lung cancer. The sample was lung tumor tissue, taken at surgery. Here the CDR3 reads CAINLSGSNNEQFF. CDR3 DNA: TGTGCCATCAACCTCAGCGGGAGCAACAATGAGCAGTTCTTC.